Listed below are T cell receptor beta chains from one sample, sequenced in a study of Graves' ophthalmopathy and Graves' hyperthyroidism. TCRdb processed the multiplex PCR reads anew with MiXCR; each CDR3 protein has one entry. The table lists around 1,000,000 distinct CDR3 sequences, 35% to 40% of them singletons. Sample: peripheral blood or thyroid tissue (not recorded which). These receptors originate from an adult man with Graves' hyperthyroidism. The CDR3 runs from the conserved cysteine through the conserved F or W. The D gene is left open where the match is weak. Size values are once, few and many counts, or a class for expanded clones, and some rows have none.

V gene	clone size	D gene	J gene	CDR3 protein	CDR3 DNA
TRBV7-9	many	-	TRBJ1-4	CASSSEGDFGEKLFF	TGTGCCAGCAGCTCAGAGGGGGATTTTGGCGAAAAACTGTTTTTT
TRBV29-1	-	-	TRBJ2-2	CSVDEKEGNTGELFF	TGCAGCGTTGACGAAAAGGAGGGGAACACCGGGGAGCTGTTTTTT
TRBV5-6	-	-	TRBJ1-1	CASSFPSDTEAFF	TGTGCCAGCAGCTTCCCCAGTGACACTGAAGCTTTCTTT
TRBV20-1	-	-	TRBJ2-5	CGARGLQETQYF	TGCGGTGCTAGAGGCTTACAGGAGACCCAGTACTTC
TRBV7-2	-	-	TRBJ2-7	CASSFRRGGRYEQYF	TGTGCCAGCAGCTTTAGGCGTGGGGGCCGGTACGAGCAGTACTTC
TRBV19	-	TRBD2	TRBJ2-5	CASSPGTSGWDQYF	TGTGCCAGTAGTCCGGGGACTAGCGGGTGGGACCAGTACTTC
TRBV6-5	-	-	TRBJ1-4	CASSYSPGASDEKLFF	TGTGCCAGCAGTTACTCCCCCGGAGCCTCAGATGAAAAACTGTTTTTT
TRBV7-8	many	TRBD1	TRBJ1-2	CASSLVAGGAGYGYTF	TGTGCCAGCAGCTTAGTGGCAGGGGGCGCGGGCTATGGCTACACCTTC
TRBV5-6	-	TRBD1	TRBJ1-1	CASSSGGQRNTEAFF	TGTGCCAGCAGTTCAGGGGGACAGAGAAACACTGAAGCTTTCTTT
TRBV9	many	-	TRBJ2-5	CASSGGVQGGQRQETQYF	TGTGCCAGCAGCGGGGGGGTACAGGGAGGACAGCGCCAAGAGACCCAGTACTTC
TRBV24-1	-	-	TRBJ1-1	CATRGRTDTEAFF	TGTGCCACCCGGGGACGGACAGACACTGAAGCTTTCTTT
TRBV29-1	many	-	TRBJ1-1	CSVVARNTEAFF	TGCAGCGTTGTTGCCCGGAACACTGAAGCTTTCTTT
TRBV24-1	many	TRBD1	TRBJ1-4	CATLRTGPNPTNEKLFF	TGTGCCACCCTGAGGACAGGCCCAAATCCAACTAATGAAAAACTGTTTTTT
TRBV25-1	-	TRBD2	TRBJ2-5	CASSVDLAGAQYF	TGTGCCAGCAGCGTAGATCTAGCGGGGGCCCAGTACTTC
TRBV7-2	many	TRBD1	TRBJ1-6	CASSLGRALTGSGSPLHF	TGTGCCAGCAGCTTAGGAAGGGCATTGACAGGGTCGGGCTCACCCCTCCACTTT
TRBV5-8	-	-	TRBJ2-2	CASSEDLARSGELFF	TGTGCCAGCAGCGAGGATCTAGCTAGGTCCGGGGAGCTGTTTTTT
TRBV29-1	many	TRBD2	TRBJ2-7	CSVESASGGHYEQYF	TGCAGCGTTGAGTCAGCTAGCGGGGGACACTACGAGCAGTACTTC
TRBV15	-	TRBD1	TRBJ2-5	CATSRDDRGHSQETQYF	TGTGCCACCAGCAGAGATGACAGGGGGCACTCTCAAGAGACCCAGTACTTC
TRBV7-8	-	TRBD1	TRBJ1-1	CANSPLGWTQGAELNTEAFF	TGTGCCAACAGCCCCCTCGGGTGGACACAGGGGGCCGAGTTGAACACTGAAGCTTTCTTT
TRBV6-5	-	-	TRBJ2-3	CASKTSSTDTQYF	TGTGCCAGCAAGACATCTAGCACAGATACGCAGTATTTT
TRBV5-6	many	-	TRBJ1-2	CASSLVTGRKANYGYTF	TGTGCCAGCAGCTTGGTAACTGGCAGGAAGGCTAACTATGGCTACACCTTC
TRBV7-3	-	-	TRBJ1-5	CASSLTRGGAQHF	TGTGCCAGCAGCTTAACTAGAGGGGGAGCCCAGCATTTT
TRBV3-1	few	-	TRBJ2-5	CASSQAGRGGQETQYF	TGTGCCAGCAGCCAAGCGGGCAGGGGAGGCCAAGAGACCCAGTACTTC
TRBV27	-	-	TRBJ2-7	CASRVLAQKQYF	TGTGCCAGCAGGGTACTAGCTCAGAAGCAGTACTTC
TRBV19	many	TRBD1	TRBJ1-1	CASKEQGSTEAFF	TGTGCCAGCAAGGAACAGGGGAGCACTGAAGCTTTCTTT
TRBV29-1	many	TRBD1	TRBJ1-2	CSARTGGSSGYTF	TGCAGCGCTCGGACAGGGGGGTCTTCCGGCTACACCTTC
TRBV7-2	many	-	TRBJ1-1	CASSLVSAGEAFF	TGTGCCAGCAGCTTAGTATCCGCCGGTGAAGCTTTCTTT
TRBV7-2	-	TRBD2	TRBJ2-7	CASSPGWGLAGGKYF	TGTGCCAGCAGCCCAGGTTGGGGACTAGCGGGAGGAAAGTACTTC
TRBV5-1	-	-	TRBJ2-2	CASSLVHSSTGELFF	TGCGCCAGCAGCTTGGTTCACTCGAGCACCGGGGAGCTGTTTTTT
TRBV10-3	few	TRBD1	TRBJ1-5	CAISDPGGGVGQPQHF	TGTGCCATCAGTGACCCGGGAGGGGGCGTTGGTCAGCCCCAGCATTTT
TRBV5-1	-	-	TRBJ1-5	CASSLARPGDQPQHF	TGTGCCAGCAGTTTGGCCAGGCCGGGGGACCAGCCCCAGCATTTT
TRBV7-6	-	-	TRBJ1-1	CAGSFLKGGPRGTEAFF	TGTGCCGGCAGCTTCCTTAAAGGAGGACCCCGGGGCACTGAAGCTTTCTTT
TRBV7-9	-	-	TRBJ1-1	CASRSQDRLAEAFF	TGTGCCAGCAGGTCACAAGACAGGCTCGCTGAAGCTTTCTTT
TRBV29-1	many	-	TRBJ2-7	CSVEGTLGKPYEQYF	TGCAGCGTTGAAGGGACATTGGGGAAACCCTACGAGCAGTACTTC
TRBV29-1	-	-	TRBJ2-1	CSVDRGGLYNEQFF	TGCAGCGTGGACCGAGGCGGGCTTTACAATGAGCAGTTCTTC
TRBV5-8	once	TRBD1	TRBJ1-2	CASSFSQGAGYTF	TGTGCCAGCAGCTTTTCCCAGGGGGCTGGCTACACCTTC
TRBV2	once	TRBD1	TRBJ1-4	CASSDGTVTNEKLFF	TGTGCCAGCAGTGACGGGACAGTGACAAATGAAAAACTGTTTTTT
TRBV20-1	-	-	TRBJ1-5	CSSGEYSNQPQHF	TGCAGTTCGGGAGAGTATAGCAATCAGCCCCAGCATTTT
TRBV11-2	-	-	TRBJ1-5	CASRDGVGANQPQHF	TGTGCCAGCAGAGATGGGGTGGGGGCGAATCAGCCCCAGCATTTT
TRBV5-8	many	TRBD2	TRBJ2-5	CASSPGTSGDQETQYF	TGTGCCAGCAGCCCTGGGACTAGCGGGGACCAAGAGACCCAGTACTTC
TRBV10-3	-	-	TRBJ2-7	CAISSGGNEQYF	TGTGCCATCAGTTCCGGGGGCAACGAGCAGTACTTC
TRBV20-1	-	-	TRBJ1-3	CCSAGPSGNTIYF	TGCTGCTCCGCGGGCCCTTCTGGAAACACCATATATTTT
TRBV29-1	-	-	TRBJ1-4	CSVEQGIGEKLFF	TGCAGCGTTGAACAGGGAATCGGTGAAAAACTGTTTTTT
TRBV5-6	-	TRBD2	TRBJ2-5	CASSDISRLATRETQYF	TGTGCCAGCAGCGACATTTCCCGACTAGCTACCAGAGAGACCCAGTACTTC
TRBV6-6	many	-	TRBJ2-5	CASSELPAQETQYF	TGTGCCAGCAGTGAATTGCCAGCCCAAGAGACCCAGTACTTC
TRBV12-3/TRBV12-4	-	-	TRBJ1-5	CASSLSRDFYGNQPQHF	TGTGCCAGCAGTTTATCCAGGGACTTCTACGGCAATCAGCCCCAGCATTTT
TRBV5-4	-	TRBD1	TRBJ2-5	CASSPPGQPWDQYF	TGTGCCAGCAGCCCACCGGGACAGCCCTGGGACCAGTACTTC
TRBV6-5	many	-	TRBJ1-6	CASSYSAGSASPLHF	TGTGCCAGCAGTTACTCGGCAGGGTCGGCTTCACCCCTCCACTTT
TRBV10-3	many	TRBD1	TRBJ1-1	CATIGQGNTEAFF	TGTGCCACTATCGGACAGGGAAATACTGAAGCTTTCTTT
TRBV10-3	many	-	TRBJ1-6	CASSERRSNSPLHF	TGTGCCAGCAGTGAAAGACGGAGTAATTCACCCCTCCACTTT
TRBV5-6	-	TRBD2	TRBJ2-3	CASSFVSGSADTQYF	TGTGCCAGCAGCTTTGTTAGCGGGAGCGCAGATACGCAGTATTTT
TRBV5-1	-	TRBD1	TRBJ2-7	CASSWGQGTYEQYF	TGCGCCAGCAGCTGGGGACAGGGTACCTACGAGCAGTACTTC
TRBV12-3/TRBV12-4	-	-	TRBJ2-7	CASSSTGPRPYEQYF	TGTGCCAGCAGTTCAACGGGACCGCGCCCCTACGAGCAGTACTTC
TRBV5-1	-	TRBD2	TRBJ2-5	CASSQSGRAEETQYF	TGCGCCAGCAGCCAGAGCGGGAGGGCCGAGGAGACCCAGTACTTC
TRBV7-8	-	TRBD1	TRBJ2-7	CASRSTGTGGDISYEQYF	TGTGCCAGCAGGTCGACCGGGACAGGGGGCGATATCTCCTACGAGCAGTACTTC
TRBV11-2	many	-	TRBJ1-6	CASSLQGFNSPLHF	TGTGCCAGCAGTTTACAGGGATTCAATTCACCCCTCCACTTT
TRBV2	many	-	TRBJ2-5	CASSPGPSETQYF	TGTGCCAGCAGTCCGGGACCGTCGGAGACCCAGTACTTC
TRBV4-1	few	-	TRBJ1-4	CASSQEGQPNEKLFF	TGCGCCAGCAGCCAAGAGGGCCAGCCTAATGAAAAACTGTTTTTT
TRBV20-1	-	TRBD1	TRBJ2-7	CSAIRDRVDEQYF	TGCAGTGCTATCCGGGACAGGGTGGACGAGCAGTACTTC